These 31 T cell receptor beta chains were sequenced from one sample in a study of vaccination and CD4 T cells after COVID-19. Treatment indicated: roughly 10-day PBMC culture with coronavirus spike peptide pools or control peptides (ViraFEST assay). These receptors are not linked to any known antigen. Sequencing of the DNA from cultured CD4+ T cells was carried out with the Oncomine TCR Beta short-read assay. Using its own MiXCR run on the PCR reads, TCRdb lists one record per CDR3 protein. The sample holds some 20,000 distinct CDR3 sequences, approximately 59% seen once. This material consisted of CD4+ T cells from blood, cultured in vitro, taken after SARS-CoV-2 vaccination. These receptors all come from a human donor who had recovered from COVID-19.

CDR3 nucleotides: TGTGCCAGCAACCGAAGTCCACTAAACTATGGCTACACCTTC. Translating gives CASNRSPLNYGYTF. The rearrangement uses TRBV7-2 and TRBJ1-2; unclear D gene. Germline V lookup: CDR1 SGHTA, CDR2 FQGNSA. V dropped 7 bases and J dropped 2 bases, with 14 bases sitting between them. The CDR3 loop spans 14 amino acids.

The chain carries TRBV5-4 and TRBJ2-7, with D unresolved. V lost 0 bases to trimming and J lost 0 bases, with 7 bases between them. Per the germline V gene, CDR1 is SGHNT and CDR2 is YYREEE (reference sequence). This CDR3 comprises 14 residues. The CDR3 protein is CASSLGGSSYEQYF. The CDR3, as DNA: TGTGCCAGCAGCTTGGGCGGTAGCTCCTACGAGCAGTACTTC.

The genes are TRBV20-1 and TRBJ2-5; D gene unclear. The CDR3 runs to 11 residues. The V end lost 6 bases, the J end lost 5 bases, and 10 bases lay between the germline ends. Germline loops: CDR1 DFQATT, CDR2 SNEGSKA (reference sequence). CDR3 DNA: TGCAGTGCAGCCCTGAAGGAGACCCAGTACTTC. This sequence encodes CSAALKETQYF.

A few counts support this clonotype. The chain joins TRBV28 to TRBJ1-1; 10 bases map to TRBD1. CDR3 length: 15 residues. Unmatched junction bases numbered 5, after V lost 6 bases and J lost 1 base. CDR1 and CDR2 (germline): MDHEN, SYDVKM. CDR3 nucleotide sequence: TGTGCCAGCAGACCGACAGGGGGCCGGAACACTGAAGCTTTCTTT. Protein sequence: CASRPTGGRNTEAFF.

The rearrangement links TRBV28 to TRBJ2-7, with D perhaps matching TRBD1 or TRBD2 (7 bases each). CDR1 is MDHEN and CDR2 is SYDVKM in the germline V gene. Trimming pared 7 bases from V and 6 bases from J, leaving 25 bases between. The CDR3 is 16 amino acids. The DNA of the CDR3 is TGTGCCAGCATCGGGGGAGGGGGCGCGGAGGCGGGCGAGCAGTACTTC. As protein: CASIGGGGAEAGEQYF.

This clonotype was detected a few times. This chain links TRBV6-1 with TRBJ1-1; D uncertain. This CDR3 has 13 amino acids. The germline V gene has CDR1 MNHNS and CDR2 SASEGT. V lost 6 bases, J lost 0 bases, and 8 bases lay in between. The CDR3 DNA reads as TGTGCCAGCAGGTTGGGGTTGAACACTGAAGCTTTCTTT. It translates to CASRLGLNTEAFF.

The genes are TRBV5-1 and TRBJ1-1; tentative D call: TRBD1 (5 bases). The CDR3 contains 14 residues. Trimming shortened V by 3 bases and J by 5 bases, and 14 bases separated the two germline ends. Germline lookup yields CDR1 SGHRS and CDR2 YFSETQ. The CDR3 bases are TGCGCCAGCAGCTCCGGGGCCAGAGAAACTGAAGCTTTCTTT. It yields the protein CASSSGARETEAFF. Full variable domain (rest looked up from reference TRBV5-1 and TRBJ1-1): KAGVTQTPRYLIKTRGQQVTLSCSPISGHRSVSWYQQTPGQGLQFLFEYFSETQRNKGNFPGRFSGRQFSNSRSEMNVSTLELGDSALYLCASSSGARETEAFFGQGTRLTVV.

The chain links TRBV30 to TRBJ1-5, with unresolved D. CDR1 GTSNPN and CDR2 SVGIG come from the germline V gene (reference sequence). The V gene lost 3 bases and the J gene lost 0 bases, with 9 bases spanning the gap. This CDR3 has 14 amino acids. CDR3 region: CAWSKAPSNQPQHF. The CDR3 DNA follows: TGTGCCTGGAGCAAGGCGCCTAGCAATCAGCCCCAGCATTTT.

This clonotype showed up just a few times. The chain joins TRBV20-1 to TRBJ2-3; possible D gene TRBD2, 6 bases. The V gene's germline CDR1 is DFQATT and CDR2 SNEGSKA (reference sequence). The CDR3 has 13 amino acids. Trimming removed 5 bases from V and 3 bases from J, with 12 bases in between. The DNA for the CDR3 is TGCAGTGCTCCAATCGGGGGAACAGATACGCAGTATTTT. Its protein product is CSAPIGGTDTQYF.

This sequence joins TRBV28 and TRBJ2-7, with D perhaps matching TRBD1 or TRBD2 (5 bases each). The length of the CDR3 is 14 residues. The V end lost 7 bases, the J end lost 2 bases, and 15 bases lay between the germline ends. The V gene's germline CDR1 is MDHEN and CDR2 SYDVKM. The chain's CDR3 is CASTKAAGTYEQYF. DNA of the CDR3: TGTGCCAGCACCAAAGCGGCAGGGACCTACGAGCAGTACTTC.

V is TRBV20-1 and J is TRBJ2-5; TRBD1 or TRBD2 may be the D gene (6 bases each). V dropped 3 bases and J dropped 5 bases, with 19 bases sitting between them. From germline, CDR1 is DFQATT and CDR2 SNEGSKA (reference sequence). The CDR3 consists of 15 residues. The CDR3, as DNA: TGCAGTGCTAGGTATCTCCTTCGGGGGCAGGAGACCCAGTACTTC. It yields the protein CSARYLLRGQETQYF.

This sequence joins TRBV9 and TRBJ1-1; possibly TRBD1 for D (6 bases). CDR3 length: 14 residues. Germline loops: CDR1 SGDLS, CDR2 YYNGEE. Trimming cost V 1 base and J 4 bases, with 11 bases left between them. The chain's CDR3 is CASSVRGEGTEAFF. CDR3 nucleotides: TGTGCCAGCAGCGTAAGGGGGGAGGGCACTGAAGCTTTCTTT.

The rearrangement links TRBV5-1 to TRBJ1-1; the match to TRBD1 covers 7 bases. The germline V gene encodes CDR1 SGHRS and CDR2 YFSETQ. The CDR3 runs to 14 residues. J gave up 6 bases and V 3 bases, and 8 bases lay outside the gene matches. CDR3 loop: CASSSLGQFSEAFF. DNA of the CDR3: TGCGCCAGCAGCTCTCTGGGACAGTTCTCTGAAGCTTTCTTT. The entire variable domain, with the rest obtained from reference TRBV5-1 and TRBJ1-1, is as follows: KAGVTQTPRYLIKTRGQQVTLSCSPISGHRSVSWYQQTPGQGLQFLFEYFSETQRNKGNFPGRFSGRQFSNSRSEMNVSTLELGDSALYLCASSSLGQFSEAFFGQGTRLTVV.

V usage is TRBV9 and J usage is TRBJ2-5; no definite D call. Germline V gene data show CDR1 as SGDLS and CDR2 as YYNGEE. The CDR3 contains 11 residues. Trimming left V 4 bases short and J 5 bases short, with 6 bases between. The CDR3 DNA follows: TGTGCCAGCAGCACTGGGGAGACCCAGTACTTC. Its translation is CASSTGETQYF.

The chain couples TRBV18 to TRBJ1-2; tentative D call: TRBD1 (6 bases). CDR1 is KGHSH, CDR2 LQKENI, per germline. Trimming cost V 3 bases and J 4 bases, with 9 bases left between them. This CDR3 is built from 13 residues. The CDR3 loop reads CASSPGTPYGYTF. The CDR3 coding sequence is TGTGCCAGCTCACCCGGGACACCCTATGGCTACACCTTC.

V gene TRBV9 combines with J gene TRBJ2-7; 7 bases fit TRBD2. V trimming: 4 bases; J trimming: 3 bases; junction bases outside the gene matches: 10. The CDR3 runs to 15 residues. Germline lookup yields CDR1 SGDLS and CDR2 YYNGEE. This chain's CDR3 is CASSPEGGKVYEQYF. As DNA, the CDR3 is TGTGCCAGCAGCCCCGAGGGAGGGAAGGTCTACGAGCAGTACTTC. The variable domain in full, completed from reference TRBV9 and TRBJ2-7, reads DSGVTQTPKHLITATGQRVTLRCSPRSGDLSVYWYQQSLDQGLQFLIQYYNGEERAKGNILERFSAQQFPDLHSELNLSSLELGDSALYFCASSPEGGKVYEQYFGPGTRLTVT.

The V call is TRBV21-1, the J call TRBJ2-7; the table's D call of TRBD2 was not tested on the DNA. TRBV21-1 is assigned pseudogene status. There are 14 residues in the CDR3. CDR3 in amino acids: CASSQELGSVEQYF. The CDR3 DNA is TGCGCCAGCAGCCAAGAACTAGGTAGCGTGGAGCAGTACTTC.

The rearrangement links TRBV10-2 to TRBJ1-3; D is unclear. The V end lost 0 bases, the J end lost 1 base, and 4 bases lay between the germline ends. In germline, CDR1 is WSHSY, CDR2 SAAADI. This CDR3 has 14 residues. The CDR3 coding sequence is TGCGCCAGCAGTGAGTCCGGATCTGGAAACACCATATATTTT. This codes for CASSESGSGNTIYF.

The chain has TRBV19 and TRBJ1-2, with 7 bases fitting TRBD1. This CDR3 is 14 amino acids long. The V gene end was trimmed by 7 bases and the J gene end by 4 bases; junction bases not matched to a gene: 9. CDR1 is LNHDA, CDR2 SQIVND, per germline (reference sequence). The CDR3 DNA reads TGTGCCAGTAACTTACCGGGACAGCCCTATGGCTACACCTTC. This encodes CASNLPGQPYGYTF.

There are a few counts of this clonotype. The chain recombines TRBV7-2 with TRBJ2-3; 8 positions agree with TRBD2. From germline, CDR1 is SGHTA and CDR2 FQGNSA. V lost 5 bases to trimming and J lost 5 bases; unmatched junction nucleotides: 9. CDR3 length: 15 amino acids. The CDR3 here is CASSKDLAGRDTQYF. The CDR3 DNA reads as TGTGCCAGCAGCAAAGATCTAGCGGGTCGAGATACGCAGTATTTT.

This chain connects TRBV6-5 to TRBJ2-1; D remains ambiguous. The CDR3 has 16 amino acids. Germline assignment: CDR1 MNHEY and CDR2 SVGAGI. Trimming shortened V by 0 bases and J by 6 bases, and 15 bases separated the two germline ends. The CDR3 here is CASSYSPPGRFNEQFF. The CDR3 DNA is TGTGCCAGCAGTTACTCACCACCCGGACGGTTCAATGAGCAGTTCTTC.

This clonotype was detected only a few times. This chain uses TRBV24-1 with TRBJ2-3; 7 bases are a match to TRBD1. The CDR3 has 15 residues. Germline CDR1 is KGHDR and CDR2 is SFDVKD. V was clipped by 5 bases and J by 2 bases; unmatched bases: 6. CDR3 sequence reads: CATSGQGGYTDTQYF. The CDR3 DNA is TGTGCCACCAGTGGACAGGGCGGATACACAGATACGCAGTATTTT.

This clonotype was detected a few times. The J gene is TRBJ1-2, the V gene TRBV15; possible D gene TRBD1, 6 bases. Per germline, CDR1 LNHNV and CDR2 YYDKDF (reference sequence). V was cut by 8 bases and J by 5 bases, with 15 bases left in between. The CDR3 totals 13 residues. In DNA, the CDR3 is TGTGCCACCTCTGGGGGCCAGGGGTATGGCTACACCTTC. This translates into CATSGGQGYGYTF.

This clonotype was observed a few times. The gene calls are TRBV11-3 and TRBJ1-5; TRBD1 might be the D (5 bases). The CDR3 spans 15 residues. Germline lookup yields CDR1 SGHNT and CDR2 YENEEA. Trimming shortened V by 3 bases and J by 2 bases, and 11 bases separated the two germline ends. The CDR3 coding sequence is TGTGCCAGCAGCTTGAGGGGCAGGGGCAATCAGCCCCAGCATTTT. Translation: CASSLRGRGNQPQHF. Variable domain in full (rest from reference TRBV11-3 and TRBJ1-5): EAGVVQSPRYKIIEKKQPVAFWCNPISGHNTLYWYLQNLGQGPELLIRYENEEAVDDSQLPKDRFSAERLKGVDSTLKIQPAELGDSAVYLCASSLRGRGNQPQHFGDGTRLSIL.

This clonotype was counted between two and nine times. V gene TRBV6-5 combines with J gene TRBJ2-3, with D unclear. The V gene lost 4 bases and the J gene lost 3 bases, with 5 bases spanning the gap. CDR1 and CDR2 from the germline V gene are MNHEY and SVGAGI. CDR3 size: 12 residues. In DNA form, the CDR3 reads TGTGCCAGCAGTTCCCTAACAGATACGCAGTATTTT. It encodes CASSSLTDTQYF.

The rearrangement uses TRBV20-1 and TRBJ2-2; D possibly corresponds to TRBD2 (5 bases). Germline CDR1 reads DFQATT; CDR2 reads SNEGSKA (reference sequence). The CDR3 totals 13 residues. V shed 7 bases and J shed 2 bases, with 11 bases lying between them. The CDR3 DNA follows: TGCAGTGGGCTAGCAGTTAACACCGGGGAGCTGTTTTTT. Amino acid sequence: CSGLAVNTGELFF.

CDR3 in DNA: TGTGCCTGGGGGGACACCGGGACACCATGGAACACTGAAGCTTTCTTT. Translating gives CAWGDTGTPWNTEAFF. The chain recombines TRBV30 with TRBJ1-1, with D tentatively TRBD1 (6 bases). Germline CDR1 and CDR2: GTSNPN and SVGIG (reference sequence). Trimming stripped 5 bases from V and 1 base from J, with 20 bases between. The CDR3 loop spans 16 amino acids.

Only a few counts were recorded for this clonotype. The CDR3 DNA reads as TGCGCCAGCAGCTTGGAGGACGGAGGCGGCTACACCTTC. Its protein product is CASSLEDGGGYTF. The chain uses TRBV5-1 and TRBJ1-2; no definite D call. Germline V gene data show CDR1 as SGHRS and CDR2 as YFSETQ. The CDR3 sequence is 13 residues long. V was trimmed by 0 bases and J by 8 bases, leaving 11 bases between them.

The V gene is TRBV6-1, the J gene TRBJ1-2, with 8 bases aligning to TRBD1. The CDR3 sequence is 16 residues long. Germline V gene sequence: CDR1 MNHNS, CDR2 SASEGT. V trimming: 6 bases; J trimming: 7 bases; junction bases outside the gene matches: 16. The chain's CDR3 is CASSLTGQTGDSGYTF. In DNA, the CDR3 is TGTGCCAGCAGCTTAACAGGACAGACAGGGGACTCTGGCTACACCTTC.

The rearrangement uses TRBV20-1 and TRBJ2-6; TRBD2 agrees at 10 bases. CDR1 is DFQATT and CDR2 is SNEGSKA in the germline V gene (reference sequence). Germline trimming cut 4 bases from V and 2 bases from J; bases unmatched to any gene: 2. The CDR3 runs to 15 residues. CDR3 amino acids: CSAKLAGAGANVLTF. In DNA form, the CDR3 reads TGCAGTGCTAAGCTAGCGGGAGCTGGGGCCAACGTCCTGACTTTC.

This clonotype was observed a handful of times. The chain joins TRBV27 to TRBJ2-5; the match to TRBD2 covers 10 bases. After removal of 0 bases from V and 7 bases from J, the junction contained 11 bases not matched to a gene. CDR1 is MNHEY and CDR2 is SMNVEV in the germline V gene (reference sequence). CDR3 length: 17 residues. This CDR3 reads CASSLSSSGGLRLTQYF. CDR3 nucleotide sequence: TGTGCCAGCAGTTTATCGTCTAGCGGGGGCCTCCGGCTGACCCAGTACTTC.